This TCR beta chain was found in a study of CD8+ T cells in alopecia areata. This clone was picked up a small number of times. What it recognizes is unknown. General study results and limits: Lesional scalp, notably in alopecia totalis/universalis, had clonality above that of normal scalp.

Once RNA had been extracted, it was reverse transcribed into cDNA to act as the sequencing template. Sequencing used immunoSEQ multiplex PCR; TCRdb keeps in-frame clones, though not all of them. The sample includes 100,000 to 120,000 clones, almost 60% of them seen just once. V lost 5 bases, J lost 2 bases, and 12 bases lay in between. Per the germline V gene, CDR1 is PRHDT and CDR2 is FYEKMQ (reference sequence). The CDR3 covers 14 residues. T lymphocytes (CD4+ and CD8+) were sorted from PBMCs. Sequencing was carried out using CD8+ T cells sorted from blood. The V gene is TRBV13, the J gene TRBJ1-2; tentatively, D is TRBD1 (6 bases). This receptor was obtained from a human donor in good health. CDR3 protein: CASSPWTENYGYTF. CDR3 DNA: TGTGCCAGCAGCCCCTGGACAGAGAACTATGGCTACACCTTC. Variable domain in full (rest from reference TRBV13 and TRBJ1-2): AAGVIQSPRHLIKEKRETATLKCYPIPRHDTVYWYQQGPGQDPQFLISFYEKMQSDKGSIPDRFSAQQFSDYHSELNMSSLELGDSALYFCASSPWTENYGYTFGSGTRLTVV.